Sequencing of this T cell receptor beta chain was carried out in a study of blood T cell repertoires in COVID-19. Study as a whole: Italy, Spain and the United States were the sources of the convalescent and acute COVID-19 samples. Sample material is recorded as cDNA or gDNA derived from T cells, B-cell-depleted T cells, or PBMCs.

In the source study's methods: Cell counts per sample came from amplifying reference gene primers. The repertoire was sequenced with immunoSEQ multiplex PCR; TCRdb's copy has only in-frame clones and lacks some. The D gene and trimming were derived from the DNA, and the V and J assignments and clone size from that table. Found here are about 230,000 clones, over 65% of them singletons; the top ten hold just over 2.5%. J was trimmed by 5 bases and V by 5 bases; bases with no gene match: 6. The CDR3 length is 15 residues. Germline CDR1 reads LNHDA; CDR2 reads SQIVND (reference sequence). This chain uses TRBV19 with TRBJ2-2, with TRBD1 identical over 9 bases. Sequenced input: peripheral blood. The sequence was collected from a woman in her 70s with active or convalescent COVID-19. CDR3 sequence: CASSLTGGWTGELFF. The DNA for the CDR3 is TGTGCCAGTAGTCTAACAGGGGGCTGGACCGGGGAGCTGTTTTTT.